The 8 T cell receptor beta chains below come from one sample, sequenced in a study of T cell responses to AZD1222 COVID-19 vaccine. The repertoire was sequenced with immunoSEQ multiplex PCR; TCRdb's copy has only in-frame clones and lacks some. The sample holds some 190,000 clones, around 90% seen once. Sample: peripheral blood, taken 28 days after the second AZD1222 dose. These receptors all come from an adult who received the AZD1222 COVID-19 vaccine.

This clone was seen a single time. The genes are TRBV6-2 or TRBV6-3 and TRBJ1-1; 9 bases align to TRBD1. Unmatched junction bases numbered 4, after V lost 5 bases and J lost 0 bases. Germline V lookup: CDR1 MNHEY, CDR2 SVGEGT. CDR3 length equals 15 residues. CDR3: CASSVRDRVNTEAFF. CDR3 DNA: TGTGCCAGCAGTGTCCGGGACAGGGTGAACACTGAAGCTTTCTTT.

The J gene is TRBJ2-3, the V gene TRBV11-2; no definite D call. This CDR3 spans 12 amino acids. V was trimmed by 2 bases and J by 6 bases, leaving 6 bases between them. Looked up from germline, CDR1 is SGHAT and CDR2 is FQNNGV. CDR3 bases: TGTGCCAGCAGCTTAATTTCGGATACGCAGTATTTT. It specifies CASSLISDTQYF.

The V call is TRBV6-5, the J call TRBJ1-1; D remains ambiguous. The CDR3 length is 13 residues. Trimming took 5 bases from V and 4 from J, leaving 11 bases between them. The germline V gene has CDR1 MNHEY and CDR2 SVGAGI. CDR3 nucleotides: TGTGCCAGCAGTACGACGGTGGCCACTGAAGCTTTCTTT. Translated, it gives CASSTTVATEAFF.

The chain combines TRBV10-3 with TRBJ1-4; the D gene is possibly TRBD1 (6 bases). The CDR3 length is 13 residues. Per the germline V gene, CDR1 is ENHRY and CDR2 is SYGVKD. V dropped 10 bases and J dropped 8 bases, with 17 bases sitting between them. The CDR3 protein is CANPNRVPEKLFF. The DNA for the CDR3 is TGTGCCAACCCAAACAGGGTACCAGAAAAACTGTTTTTT.

This rearrangement joins TRBV3-1 (or the pseudogene TRBV3-2) to TRBJ2-2; the D gene is possibly TRBD2 (5 bases). CDR1 LGHDT and CDR2 YNNKEL come from the germline V gene (reference sequence). The CDR3 extends over 14 amino acids. V lost 4 bases and J lost 4, with 10 bases in between. Here the CDR3 DNA reads TGTGCCAGCAGCCTCGGACTTTTCACCGGGGAGCTGTTTTTT. Its protein is CASSLGLFTGELFF.

This chain joins TRBV6-5 and TRBJ2-4, with 11 bases matching TRBD1. CDR1 is MNHEY and CDR2 is SVGAGI in the germline V gene. Losses at the gene ends were 4 bases for V and 9 bases for J; bases not matched to a gene: 11. This CDR3 comprises 16 residues. CDR3 in amino acids: CASSSWTGGASAIQYF. The CDR3 coding sequence is TGTGCCAGCAGTTCTTGGACAGGGGGCGCGTCGGCCATTCAGTACTTC.

The V gene is TRBV15, the J gene TRBJ1-1; D ambiguous. Trimming removed 0 bases at V and 3 bases at J, with 5 bases between. Germline V gives CDR1 LNHNV, CDR2 YYDKDF (reference sequence). The CDR3 consists of 13 residues. CDR3: CATSRDGDTEAFF. The CDR3 coding sequence is TGTGCCACCAGCAGAGATGGGGACACTGAAGCTTTCTTT.

This clone was recorded only once. The chain recombines TRBV19 with TRBJ1-2; tentatively, D is TRBD1 (6 bases). The germline V gene encodes CDR1 LNHDA and CDR2 SQIVND (reference sequence). The V end lost 5 bases, the J end lost 2 bases, and 9 bases lay between the germline ends. This CDR3 region has 13 residues. CDR3 coding DNA: TGTGCCAGTAGTTTACAGGGCAACTATGGCTACACCTTC. Protein: CASSLQGNYGYTF.